A single sample gave rise to the 10 T cell receptor beta chains below, sequenced in a study of blood T cell repertoires in COVID-19. Assay used: immunoSEQ multiplex PCR; TCRdb lists only in-frame clones, some missing. The sample shows 55,000 to 90,000 clones, approximately 89% of them seen only once. Sequencing used peripheral blood. The source is a woman older than 75 with active or convalescent COVID-19.

The rearrangement joins TRBV4-1 to TRBJ2-7, with 13 nucleotides matching TRBD2. The trim removed 1 base at V and 0 bases at J, leaving 12 bases unmatched. The CDR3 sequence is 20 residues long. CDR1 MGHRA and CDR2 YSYEKL come from the germline V gene. CDR3 sequence (DNA): TGCGCCAGCAGCCAAGTTGGTACTAGCGGGGGGGACCATAGCTCCTACGAGCAGTACTTC. This gives the protein CASSQVGTSGGDHSSYEQYF.

J is TRBJ1-4 and V is TRBV13; no reliable D call. CDR1 is PRHDT and CDR2 is FYEKMQ in the germline V gene (reference sequence). V gave up 5 bases and J gave up 7 bases, with 20 bases separating them. The CDR3 spans 16 residues. CDR3 residues: CASSLGGPPMGEKLFF. In DNA, the CDR3 is TGTGCCAGCAGCCTGGGCGGGCCTCCGATGGGTGAAAAACTGTTTTTT. Looking up the rest from reference TRBV13 and TRBJ1-4 gives the full variable domain: AAGVIQSPRHLIKEKRETATLKCYPIPRHDTVYWYQQGPGQDPQFLISFYEKMQSDKGSIPDRFSAQQFSDYHSELNMSSLELGDSALYFCASSLGGPPMGEKLFFGSGTQLSVL.

This sequence joins TRBV7-2 and TRBJ2-2, with a possible D match to TRBD2 (6 bases). The V end lost 6 bases, the J end lost 4 bases, and 12 bases lay between the germline ends. Germline assignment: CDR1 SGHTA and CDR2 FQGNSA. The length of the CDR3 is 14 residues. The CDR3, as DNA: TGTGCCAGCAGTCCTAGACTAGTCACCGGGGAGCTGTTTTTT. Its translation is CASSPRLVTGELFF.

V and J are TRBV30 and TRBJ1-1; 7 nucleotides align to TRBD1. This CDR3 contains 11 residues. The V segment lost 7 bases and the J segment 11 bases; nucleotides outside the gene matches: 10. The germline CDR1 and CDR2 sequences are GTSNPN and SVGIG (reference sequence). CDR3 DNA sequence: TGTGCCTCACAGGGGCCCTTGGGGGCTTTCTTT. This sequence encodes CASQGPLGAFF.

The V and J genes are TRBV5-1 and TRBJ1-2, with 8 nucleotides matching TRBD1. J was trimmed by 5 bases and V by 4 bases; bases with no gene match: 7. Germline CDR1 reads SGHRS; CDR2 reads YFSETQ. CDR3 length equals 14 residues. The CDR3 protein is CASSPAGGEYGYTF. CDR3 in DNA: TGCGCCAGCAGCCCGGCAGGGGGCGAATATGGCTACACCTTC.

The chain combines TRBV30 with TRBJ1-6; possible D gene TRBD1, 5 bases. V was pared by 1 base and J by 11 bases, with 12 bases between. From germline, CDR1 is GTSNPN and CDR2 SVGIG (reference sequence). This CDR3 region has 13 residues. The CDR3 DNA reads TGTGCCTGGAGTGATCAGGGATCGACACCCCTCCACTTT. It is translated as CAWSDQGSTPLHF.

The sample holds one count of this clone. The chain uses TRBV6-5 and TRBJ2-6, with unresolved D. This CDR3 is 15 amino acids long. Trimming pared 5 bases from V and 0 bases from J, leaving 8 bases between. Germline V lookup: CDR1 MNHEY, CDR2 SVGAGI. The CDR3 here is CASSKFNSGANVLTF. In nucleotides, the CDR3 is TGTGCCAGCAGTAAATTCAACTCTGGGGCCAACGTCCTGACTTTC.

V and J are TRBV4-3 and TRBJ2-5; D not resolved. The CDR3 length is 13 residues. Germline assignment: CDR1 LGHNA and CDR2 YSLEER. The V end was cut by 2 bases, the J end by 5 bases, with 9 bases between. The DNA of the CDR3 is TGCGCCAGCAGCCAACAATTGGGCGAGACCCAGTACTTC. Encoded protein: CASSQQLGETQYF.

The genes are TRBV4-2 and TRBJ2-3; the match to TRBD2 covers 9 bases. Trimming took 5 bases from V and 0 from J; bases not matched to a gene: 12. CDR1 and CDR2 (germline): LGHNA, YNFKEQ. The CDR3 runs 18 residues. CDR3 loop: CASSFPAAGGSSTDTQYF. The CDR3 bases are TGTGCCAGCAGCTTCCCAGCTGCGGGGGGGTCAAGCACAGATACGCAGTATTTT.

V usage is TRBV6-2 or TRBV6-3 and J usage is TRBJ1-2, with D uncertain. Germline V lookup: CDR1 MNHEY, CDR2 SVGEGT. The CDR3 totals 14 residues. The ends were cut back, 1 base at V and 2 bases at J, with 8 bases in the middle. Here the CDR3 reads CASSYWPRNYGYTF. CDR3 sequence (DNA): TGTGCCAGCAGTTACTGGCCCAGGAACTATGGCTACACCTTC.